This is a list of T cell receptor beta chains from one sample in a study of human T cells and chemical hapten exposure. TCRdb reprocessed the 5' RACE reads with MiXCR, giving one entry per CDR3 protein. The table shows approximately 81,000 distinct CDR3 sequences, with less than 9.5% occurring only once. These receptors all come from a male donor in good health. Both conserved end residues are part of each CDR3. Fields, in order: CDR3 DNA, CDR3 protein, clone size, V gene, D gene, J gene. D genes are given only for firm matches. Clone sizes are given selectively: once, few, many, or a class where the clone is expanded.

TGTGCCAGCAGCTATCAGGGACCGTCCTACGAGCAGTACTTC | CASSYQGPSYEQYF | many | TRBV11-2 | NA | TRBJ2-7
TGCAGCGTTGAACCGGGATACCAAGAGACCCAGTACTTC | CSVEPGYQETQYF | many | TRBV29-1 | NA | TRBJ2-5
TGTGCCAGCAGTTACTCCAGCGGGGGGGCGAGGGAGCAGTACTTC | CASSYSSGGAREQYF | NA | TRBV6-2/TRBV6-3 | TRBD2 | TRBJ2-7
TGTGCCATATTAGCCTACAATGAGCAGTTCTTC | CAILAYNEQFF | NA | TRBV5-4 | NA | TRBJ2-1
TGTGCCAGCAGCACACCAGGGGGTTCGAGGGCTTTCTTT | CASSTPGGSRAFF | few | TRBV7-6 | TRBD1 | TRBJ1-1
TGCAGTGCTAGTGGACAGGGCGCTGAAGCTTTCTTT | CSASGQGAEAFF | few | TRBV20-1 | TRBD1 | TRBJ1-1
TGCAGTGCTAGAGGTATCAGGGCAGGAGAGACCCAGTACTTC | CSARGIRAGETQYF | few | TRBV20-1 | NA | TRBJ2-5
TGTGCCAGCAGTTACGGACAGGCCGCCGTGGGTCTGGAGACCCAGTACTTC | CASSYGQAAVGLETQYF | NA | TRBV6-2/TRBV6-3 | TRBD1 | TRBJ2-5
TGTGCCAGCAGCTTATACCCTGCGGAGGGGGCAAGCAATCAGCCCCAGCATTTT | CASSLYPAEGASNQPQHF | many | TRBV7-8 | TRBD1 | TRBJ1-5
TGTGCCTGGAAGGGAGGGGTTTGGAGTGCAAGCTCTGGAAACACCATATATTTT | CAWKGGVWSASSGNTIYF | NA | TRBV30 | NA | TRBJ1-3
TGTGCCAGCAGTTACTCTGGCCCCGGGTCCTACAATGAGCAGTTCTTC | CASSYSGPGSYNEQFF | once | TRBV6-5 | NA | TRBJ2-1
TGCGCCAGCAGCCAAGAAGGACAAACGAACACTGAAGCTTTCTTT | CASSQEGQTNTEAFF | few | TRBV4-1 | NA | TRBJ1-1
TGTGCCAGCAGCTTACTAATGGGGATTACAGATACGCAGTATTTT | CASSLLMGITDTQYF | many | TRBV5-6 | NA | TRBJ2-3
TGTGCCAGCAGACCGGGACAGAGGGGATTCACTGAAGCTTTCTTT | CASRPGQRGFTEAFF | many | TRBV12-3/TRBV12-4 | TRBD1 | TRBJ1-1
TGCAGTGCTAGAGATACCGGGGGGAGAGCTGGGGCCAACGTCCTGACTTTC | CSARDTGGRAGANVLTF | few | TRBV20-1 | TRBD2 | TRBJ2-6
TGTGCCAGCAGCTCCTCTAGCGGGGGGCCTGCTGGCGAGCAGTACTTC | CASSSSSGGPAGEQYF | many | TRBV7-9 | TRBD2 | TRBJ2-7
TGTGCCAGCAGTTATCAGGGAGGGGTGTTTGAAAAACTGTTTTTT | CASSYQGGVFEKLFF | few | TRBV6-6 | NA | TRBJ1-4
TGTGCCAGCAGTTACCTCCTGGAGGGATCCTTTGACGAGCAGTACTTC | CASSYLLEGSFDEQYF | NA | TRBV6-6 | NA | TRBJ2-7
TGTGCCAGTCGAGGGGGCCTGACTGAAGCTTTCTTT | CASRGGLTEAFF | few | TRBV7-9 | TRBD1 | TRBJ1-1
TGTGCCAGCAGCCGGCGACTAGCCCGTGAGCAGTACTTC | CASSRRLAREQYF | many | TRBV11-2 | TRBD2 | TRBJ2-7
TGTGCCAGCAGTACGGCGGGCGAGCAGTACTTC | CASSTAGEQYF | few | TRBV27 | NA | TRBJ2-7
TGCGCCAGCAGCCAAGACTTATCTCGTGGCAGGGTGCGGGAGCAGTACTTC | CASSQDLSRGRVREQYF | few | TRBV4-3 | NA | TRBJ2-7
TGTGCCAGCAGCTTGAGGGGGGGCACAGATACGCAGTATTTT | CASSLRGGTDTQYF | few | TRBV5-4 | NA | TRBJ2-3
TGTGCCAGCAGTGAAAGGGGGCAGTACCATCAGCCCCAGCATTTT | CASSERGQYHQPQHF | NA | TRBV6-1 | TRBD1 | TRBJ1-5
TGCAGTGTGAAAGGGCAGGGACTAGGTCAGCCCCAGCATTTT | CSVKGQGLGQPQHF | many | TRBV20-1 | NA | TRBJ1-5
TGTGCCAGCATTCAAAATGGGATGGGGTCTGGAAACACCATATATTTT | CASIQNGMGSGNTIYF | few | TRBV12-3/TRBV12-4 | NA | TRBJ1-3
TGTGCCAGCAGCTCCTCTAGCGGGGGGGCCTACAATGAGCAGTTCTTC | CASSSSSGGAYNEQFF | NA | TRBV7-2 | TRBD2 | TRBJ2-1
TGCGCCAGCAGCCCAGGGGGCCCGCAGCCCCAGCATTTT | CASSPGGPQPQHF | NA | TRBV5-1 | TRBD1 | TRBJ1-5
TGCGCCAGCAGCTCCCTAGCGGGGAGCTCCTACAATGAGCAGTTCTTC | CASSSLAGSSYNEQFF | many | TRBV5-1 | TRBD2 | TRBJ2-1
TGCGCCAGCAGCCAAGATTTGGTCTTGGGTCAGCCCCAGCATTTT | CASSQDLVLGQPQHF | NA | TRBV4-1 | NA | TRBJ1-5
TGTGCCAGCAGCCGACCGGGACTAGCGGGAGTCTCCAATGAGCAGTTCTTC | CASSRPGLAGVSNEQFF | many | TRBV6-5 | TRBD2 | TRBJ2-1
TGTGCCAGCTCCGCGACAGGAATTTATCAGCCCCAGCATTTT | CASSATGIYQPQHF | many | TRBV18 | NA | TRBJ1-5
TGTGCCAGCAGAAGGACAGGGGCTTGGACCGGGGAGCTGTTTTTT | CASRRTGAWTGELFF | few | TRBV6-1 | TRBD1 | TRBJ2-2
TGTGCTAGTGGTTTGCCCGGGACAGGGGGCACGGATGGCTATGGCTACACCTTC | CASGLPGTGGTDGYGYTF | few | TRBV12-5 | TRBD1 | TRBJ1-2
TGTGCCAGCAGGGGGGTAGGGTCGGGACAGGACAATGAGCAGTTCTTC | CASRGVGSGQDNEQFF | few | TRBV6-5 | TRBD1 | TRBJ2-1
TGTGCCAGCAGCTTAGCGGGGACCGAGCAGTACTTC | CASSLAGTEQYF | many | TRBV7-6 | NA | TRBJ2-7
TGTGCCAGCAGCCAAGCCTATTGGACTAGCGGGGGGGCCTACGAGCAGTACTTC | CASSQAYWTSGGAYEQYF | many | TRBV4-2 | TRBD2 | TRBJ2-7
TGTGCCAGCAGCCAGACGAGCGGGGGGGGCACCGGGGAGCTGTTTTTT | CASSQTSGGGTGELFF | NA | TRBV12-3/TRBV12-4 | TRBD2 | TRBJ2-2
TGTGCCAGCAGTTACTCGTCGCCAGCCGCAGATACGCAGTATTTT | CASSYSSPAADTQYF | NA | TRBV6-6 | NA | TRBJ2-3
TGTGCCAGCAGTTTAGGTCCGAGGACAGATACGCAGTATTTT | CASSLGPRTDTQYF | NA | TRBV12-3/TRBV12-4 | NA | TRBJ2-3
TGCAGTGCTTTGGATTCTAGCGGTAGCACAGATACGCAGTATTTT | CSALDSSGSTDTQYF | many | TRBV20-1 | TRBD2 | TRBJ2-3
TGTGCCAGCAGCCCGGGGACTAGCGGGCCGAAGCAGTTCTTC | CASSPGTSGPKQFF | few | TRBV7-7 | TRBD2 | TRBJ2-1